A single sample gave rise to the 4 T cell receptor beta chains below, sequenced in a study of cytomegalovirus exposure and HLA in healthy donors. Primers: 60 Vbeta forward and 13 Jbeta reverse. Repertoires were generated with immunoSEQ multiplex PCR, while TCRdb's copy carries only in-frame clones and drops some. The sample has more than 90,000 clones, about two thirds seen once. Sequencing input: PBMCs. The source of these receptors is a man aged 45 to 65 in good health and CMV-seronegative.

The J gene is TRBJ2-2, the V gene TRBV5-4; D possibly corresponds to TRBD2 (6 bases). Germline V gene data show CDR1 as SGHNT and CDR2 as YYREEE (reference sequence). V lost 2 bases to trimming and J lost 7 bases, with 18 bases between them. CDR3 length: 16 amino acids. CDR3 residues: CASSFEAGRTDGELFF. In DNA form, the CDR3 reads TGTGCCAGCAGCTTTGAGGCGGGGCGAACCGACGGGGAGCTGTTTTTT. Using reference TRBV5-4 and TRBJ2-2 for the parts outside the CDR3, the full variable domain is ETGVTQSPTHLIKTRGQQVTLRCSSQSGHNTVSWYQQALGQGPQFIFQYYREEENGRGNFPPRFSGLQFPNYSSELNVNALELDDSALYLCASSFEAGRTDGELFFGEGSRLTVL.

The gene calls are TRBV5-8 and TRBJ1-3; the D is unclear. The CDR3 spans 13 residues. Germline V gene lookup returns CDR1 SGHTS and CDR2 YDEGEE. Trimming shortened V by 4 bases and J by 7 bases, and 12 bases separated the two germline ends. The CDR3 nucleotides read TGTGCCAGCAGCCGCCTCCCCGGGAACACCATATATTTT. It is translated as CASSRLPGNTIYF.

The chain has TRBV6-5 and TRBJ1-3, with TRBD1 matching over 8 bases. This CDR3 has 15 residues. J gave up 1 base and V 5 bases, and 4 bases lay outside the gene matches. Germline V lookup: CDR1 MNHEY, CDR2 SVGAGI. CDR3 sequence reads: CASSGRTGSGNTIYF. DNA of the CDR3: TGTGCCAGCAGTGGACGGACAGGGTCTGGAAACACCATATATTTT.

The gene calls are TRBV28 and TRBJ2-7; 9 bases fit TRBD1. Trimming cost V 5 bases and J 5 bases; bases outside gene matches: 10. CDR1 MDHEN and CDR2 SYDVKM come from the germline V gene. There are 15 residues in the CDR3. CDR3 region: CASSPPGTGIDEQYF. The CDR3 DNA follows: TGTGCCAGCAGTCCCCCCGGGACAGGGATAGACGAGCAGTACTTC. Using reference TRBV28 and TRBJ2-7 for the parts outside the CDR3, the full variable domain is DVKVTQSSRYLVKRTGEKVFLECVQDMDHENMFWYRQDPGLGLRLIYFSYDVKMKEKGDIPEGYSVSREKKERFSLILESASTNQTSMYLCASSPPGTGIDEQYFGPGTRLTVT.